These 4 T cell receptor beta chains came from one sample sequenced in a study of Graves' ophthalmopathy and Graves' hyperthyroidism (dated by TCRdb to the late 2010s). TCRdb records Illumina HiSeq 2000 as the sequencer. For repertoire sequencing, the TCR beta CDR3 regions were amplified from RNA transcripts. HTBI primers and the Qiagen OneStep RT-PCR kit were used in a first-round RT-PCR, which was followed by a second-round multiplex PCR, size selection and purification. The public reads were quality trimmed at Q25 with fastp and then assembled into clones with MiXCR by TCRdb, keeping productive beta chains. Here each entry gathers all rows of one CDR3 protein and keeps the most common genes and DNA. A total of under 250,000 distinct CDR3 sequences appear in this sample, 20% to 25% of them only once. About 46% of the sample lies in the top ten. The sample was peripheral blood. These receptors were obtained from a woman aged 50 to 65 with Graves' ophthalmopathy. Donor details come from another sample of the same person, matched by shared clones.

The chain joins TRBV19 to TRBJ1-5, with D possibly being TRBD1 (6 bases). The V gene lost 2 bases and the J gene lost 6 bases, with 14 bases spanning the gap. The CDR3 consists of 15 residues. Germline values: CDR1 LNHDA, CDR2 SQIVND (reference sequence). CDR3 nucleotides: TGTGCCAGTAGTATATATGGGGGGGCACCTCAGCCCCAGCATTTT. Amino acid sequence: CASSIYGGAPQPQHF.

In this sample, this clonotype turned up many times. V is TRBV10-2 and J is TRBJ1-1; a weak D match, TRBD1 (5 bases). CDR1 and CDR2 (germline): WSHSY, SAAADI. With 7 bases removed from V and 4 bases from J, the gap between germline ends came to 13 bases. The CDR3 sequence is 13 residues long. The CDR3 DNA is TGCGCCAGCAAGGAGGGGTTAGTCACTGAAGCTTTCTTT. Encoded protein: CASKEGLVTEAFF.

This rearrangement joins TRBV4-2 to TRBJ2-5; 9 bases are shared with TRBD2. The J segment lost 5 bases and the V segment lost 0 bases, leaving 7 bases of the junction unmatched. Germline CDR1 and CDR2: LGHNA and YNFKEQ. CDR3 length: 16 residues. The CDR3 DNA follows: TGTGCCAGCAGCCAAGATGGCGGGAGGGCCATCGAGACCCAGTACTTC. Translating gives CASSQDGGRAIETQYF.

This clonotype was observed at least ten times. The V gene is TRBV5-1, the J gene TRBJ2-7; no reliable D call. The CDR3 length is 15 residues. CDR1 and CDR2 from the germline V gene are SGHRS and YFSETQ. The V end was cut by 0 bases, the J end by 0 bases, with 10 bases between. This CDR3 reads CASSLDWTGSYEQYF. The CDR3 region has the DNA TGCGCCAGCAGCTTGGATTGGACGGGCTCCTACGAGCAGTACTTC.